The T cell receptor beta chain described here comes from a study of blood T cell repertoires in COVID-19. Study background: Whether acute or convalescent, the COVID-19 samples came from the United States, Italy and Spain. From T cells, B-cell-depleted T cells, or PBMCs came the material, which was cDNA or gDNA.

Original data processing: For nucleated cells, counts were estimated from reference gene primer amplification. Sequencing was performed with immunoSEQ multiplex PCR; in TCRdb, only in-frame clones are kept and a portion is missing. V, J and clone size derive from that table, while D and trimming were established from the DNA sequence. The profile shows under 200,000 clones, 85% to 90% of them singletons. Sequencing was carried out using PBMCs or T cells enriched from blood (not recorded which). The clonotype comes from a woman in her forties or fifties who had recovered from COVID-19.

CDR3 bases: TGTGCCAGCAGCGGCGAACCGACTGCTGCCTCTGGAAACACCATATATTTT. It is translated as CASSGEPTAASGNTIYF. The genes are TRBV9 and TRBJ1-3; D remains unclear. Trimming pared 3 bases from V and 0 bases from J, leaving 16 bases between. The CDR3 contains 17 residues. Germline V gives CDR1 SGDLS, CDR2 YYNGEE.